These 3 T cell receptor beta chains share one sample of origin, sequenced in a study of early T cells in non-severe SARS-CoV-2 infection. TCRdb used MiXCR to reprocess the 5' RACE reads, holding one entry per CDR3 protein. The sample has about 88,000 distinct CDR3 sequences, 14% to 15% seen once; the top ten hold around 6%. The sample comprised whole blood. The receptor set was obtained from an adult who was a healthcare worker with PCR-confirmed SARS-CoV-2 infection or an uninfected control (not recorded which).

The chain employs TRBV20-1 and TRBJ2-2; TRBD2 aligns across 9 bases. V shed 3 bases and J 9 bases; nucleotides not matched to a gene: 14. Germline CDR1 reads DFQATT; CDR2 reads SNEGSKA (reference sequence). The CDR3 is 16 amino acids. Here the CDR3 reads CSARVLWVSGSWELFF. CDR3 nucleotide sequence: TGCAGTGCTAGGGTCCTTTGGGTTAGCGGGAGTTGGGAGCTGTTTTTT.

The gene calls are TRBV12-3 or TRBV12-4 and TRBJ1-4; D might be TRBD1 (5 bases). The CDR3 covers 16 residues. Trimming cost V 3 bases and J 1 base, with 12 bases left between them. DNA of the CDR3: TGTGCCAGCAGTTTCTCAGGGATGGGAACTAATGAAAAACTGTTTTTT. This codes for CASSFSGMGTNEKLFF.

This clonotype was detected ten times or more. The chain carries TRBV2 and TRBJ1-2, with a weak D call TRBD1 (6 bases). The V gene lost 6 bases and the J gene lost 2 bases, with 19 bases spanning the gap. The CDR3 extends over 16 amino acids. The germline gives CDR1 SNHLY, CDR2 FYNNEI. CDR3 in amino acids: CASSPTGSGQNYGYTF. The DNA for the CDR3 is TGTGCCAGCAGCCCGACAGGTTCCGGACAGAACTATGGCTACACCTTC.